These 19 T cell receptor beta chains share one sample of origin, sequenced in a study of regulatory T cells in long-lasting Graves disease. Time point noted: newly diagnosed GD, antithyroid drugs for less than 3 months. The TCR library was prepared using RNA isolated from PBMCs. Arm-PCR of CDR3 regions with iRepertoire HTBI primers generated TCR beta libraries. Each CDR3 protein is one row after TCRdb ran MiXCR on the multiplex PCR reads. The sample lists 400,000 to 500,000 distinct CDR3 sequences, around 14% occurring once. This same sample was also part of a study on T cells in Graves' hyperthyroidism and ophthalmopathy.

The source material was peripheral blood mononuclear cells (PBMCs), sampled at new diagnosis, from a patient treated with antithyroid drugs. The source of these receptors is a woman in her twenties or thirties with Graves disease.

About this clonotype: This could be a read error, since a much larger clone is one nucleotide away. This sequence joins TRBV20-1 and TRBJ2-7, with D uncertain. With 0 bases removed from V and 5 bases from J, the gap between germline ends came to 2 bases. Germline CDR1 and CDR2: DFQATT and SNEGSKA (reference sequence). The CDR3 sequence is 10 residues long. The CDR3 sequence is CSARENEQYF. CDR3 in DNA: TGCAGTGCTAGAGAGAACGAGCAGTACTTC.

This clonotype showed up many times. The V gene is TRBV7-2, the J gene TRBJ2-7; 10 bases map to TRBD1. CDR1 is SGHTA, CDR2 FQGNSA, per germline. The V gene end was trimmed by 5 bases and the J gene end by 6 bases; junction bases not matched to a gene: 7. The CDR3 loop spans 14 amino acids. The CDR3 protein is CASSQAGQGTEQYF. CDR3 DNA sequence: TGTGCCAGCAGCCAAGCGGGACAGGGGACCGAGCAGTACTTC.

This clonotype was observed a few times. The chain has TRBV19 and TRBJ2-1, with D hard to call. The CDR3 is made up of 12 amino acids. From germline, CDR1 is LNHDA and CDR2 SQIVND (reference sequence). Trimming shortened V by 7 bases and J by 8 bases, and 12 bases separated the two germline ends. The CDR3: CASIAPGHEQFF. The CDR3 DNA reads TGTGCCAGTATCGCCCCCGGTCATGAGCAGTTCTTC.

The sample holds a few counts of this clonotype. A read error may be the cause here, since a much bigger clone is one base away. The V call is TRBV6-9, the J call TRBJ2-3; D remains unclear. The DNA end is a closer match to TRBJ1-5, so the J assignment may be wrong. The length of the CDR3 is 18 residues. The V gene's germline CDR1 is MNHGY and CDR2 SVAAGI. The CDR3 DNA is TGTGCCAGCAGTTATGGAACTAGCGGGAGGCCCAGCACAGATACGCAGCATTTT. Encoded protein: CASSYGTSGRPSTDTQHF.

The V call is TRBV4-1, the J call TRBJ2-1; 15 nucleotides match TRBD2. Germline assignment: CDR1 MGHRA and CDR2 YSYEKL. Trimming took 3 bases from V and 9 from J; bases not matched to a gene: 9. This CDR3 spans 17 amino acids. This CDR3 reads CASSHGLGLAGGLEQFF. The CDR3 DNA reads as TGCGCCAGCAGCCATGGCCTCGGACTAGCGGGAGGGCTTGAGCAGTTCTTC.

This clonotype was observed a few times. The rearrangement uses TRBV7-6 and TRBJ2-7; D is possibly TRBD2 (5 bases). The CDR3 consists of 14 residues. Germline V gene lookup returns CDR1 SGHVS and CDR2 FNYEAQ. Trimming took off 5 bases at V and 2 bases at J, with 13 bases between the two ends. In DNA form, the CDR3 reads TGTGCCAGCAGCAAAACTAGATCGACCTACGAGCAGTACTTC. This codes for CASSKTRSTYEQYF.

The sample holds many counts of this clonotype. V gene TRBV28 combines with J gene TRBJ2-3, with 11 bases fitting TRBD2. Germline values: CDR1 MDHEN, CDR2 SYDVKM. The CDR3 loop spans 17 amino acids. V lost 1 base, J lost 4 bases, and 7 bases stayed unmatched. Written as DNA, the CDR3 is TGTGCCAGCAGTTTATTAACTAGCGGGAGTAGGGCAGATACGCAGTATTTT. As protein: CASSLLTSGSRADTQYF.

In this sample, this clonotype turned up many times. The J gene is TRBJ2-1, the V gene TRBV3-1; 14 bases align to TRBD2. The length of the CDR3 is 17 residues. With 1 base clipped from V and 7 bases from J, the junction kept 6 bases outside the gene matches. In germline, CDR1 is LGHDT, CDR2 YNNKEL (reference sequence). CDR3 nucleotide sequence: TGTGCCAGCAGCCAAGGCCGACTAGCGGGAGGGGGGAATGAGCAGTTCTTC. This gives the protein CASSQGRLAGGGNEQFF.

This clonotype was counted ten times or more. The V and J genes are TRBV12-3 or TRBV12-4 and TRBJ2-2; 9 nucleotides line up with TRBD2. This CDR3 contains 16 residues. With 10 bases clipped from V and 0 bases from J, the junction kept 9 bases outside the gene matches. The DNA of the CDR3 is TGTGCCACACCAGAGGGCGGGAGGGCGAACACCGGGGAGCTGTTTTTT. It is translated as CATPEGGRANTGELFF.

This clonotype was counted many times. J is TRBJ2-1 and V is TRBV12-3 or TRBV12-4, with TRBD2 matching over 12 bases. Germline trimming cut 7 bases from V and 7 bases from J; bases unmatched to any gene: 8. The CDR3 length is 15 residues. The CDR3 DNA sequence: TGTGCCAGCACTCCTAGCGGGAGGGCCGGGAATGAGCAGTTCTTC. Its protein is CASTPSGRAGNEQFF.

The sample holds many counts of this clonotype. The gene calls are TRBV11-2 and TRBJ1-2; TRBD1 aligns across 7 bases. Unmatched junction bases numbered 8, after V lost 2 bases and J lost 8 bases. This CDR3 has 14 residues. Germline CDR1 reads SGHAT; CDR2 reads FQNNGV. The CDR3 nucleotides are TGTGCCAGCAGCTTATCCCGACAGGGCTTAGGCTACACCTTC. This translates into CASSLSRQGLGYTF.

The chain carries TRBV19 and TRBJ2-7; TRBD2 aligns across 9 bases. CDR3 length equals 15 residues. V shed 8 bases, J shed 1 base, and the junction held 9 bases outside the gene matches. Germline V gene lookup returns CDR1 LNHDA and CDR2 SQIVND (reference sequence). The CDR3: CASQMSSGDSYEQYF. The CDR3 region has the DNA TGTGCCAGTCAAATGTCTAGCGGGGATTCCTACGAGCAGTACTTC.

This sequence joins TRBV20-1 and TRBJ2-7, with TRBD2 identical over 10 bases. V lost 4 bases, J lost 3 bases, and 9 bases stayed unmatched. This CDR3 is 15 amino acids long. In germline, CDR1 is DFQATT, CDR2 SNEGSKA (reference sequence). The CDR3 protein is CSATTGTSVGYEQYF. The CDR3 DNA sequence: TGCAGTGCTACCACCGGGACTAGCGTCGGCTACGAGCAGTACTTC.

The V gene is TRBV19, the J gene TRBJ1-1; D perhaps matches TRBD1 (6 bases). Germline values: CDR1 LNHDA, CDR2 SQIVND (reference sequence). V dropped 7 bases and J dropped 5 bases, with 14 bases sitting between them. This CDR3 has 13 amino acids. CDR3 protein: CASNNREGTEAFF. The DNA for the CDR3 is TGTGCCAGTAATAACAGGGAAGGAACTGAAGCTTTCTTT.

This clonotype was detected only a few times. This chain connects TRBV28 to TRBJ2-6; D is uncertain. The CDR3 runs to 15 residues. CDR1 is MDHEN and CDR2 is SYDVKM in the germline V gene. Trimming removed 4 bases at V and 1 base at J, with 8 bases between. The CDR3 bases are TGTGCCAGCAGTTCCCCACCTTCTGGGGCCAACGTCCTGACTTTC. Translating gives CASSSPPSGANVLTF.

CDR3 in DNA: TGTGCCAGCAGCTCTTGGGGAAGTGACGATACGCAGTATTTT. It codes for CASSSWGSDDTQYF. V is TRBV9 and J is TRBJ2-3; D is ambiguous. Per the germline V gene, CDR1 is SGDLS and CDR2 is YYNGEE. V lost 4 bases, J lost 6 bases, and 15 bases lay in between. The CDR3 extends over 14 amino acids. Combining the CDR3 with reference TRBV9 and TRBJ2-3 gives the whole variable domain DSGVTQTPKHLITATGQRVTLRCSPRSGDLSVYWYQQSLDQGLQFLIQYYNGEERAKGNILERFSAQQFPDLHSELNLSSLELGDSALYFCASSSWGSDDTQYFGPGTRLTVL.

This clonotype was seen only once. The chain recombines TRBV7-2 with TRBJ2-7; 15 bases match TRBD2. The CDR3 is 18 amino acids. Trimming at V came to 0 bases and at J to 3 bases, leaving 6 bases not matched to a gene. Looked up from germline, CDR1 is SGHTA and CDR2 is FQGNSA. The DNA of the CDR3 is TGTGCCAGCAGCTTAGCCTCGGGACTAGCGGGAGGTTACTACGAGCAGTACTTC. Its translation: CASSLASGLAGGYYEQYF.

Ten or more counts support this clonotype. The gene calls are TRBV7-2 and TRBJ1-1; D ambiguous. Germline V gives CDR1 SGHTA, CDR2 FQGNSA. The V end was cut by 1 base, the J end by 7 bases, with 7 bases between. This CDR3 is 12 amino acids long. The CDR3 DNA reads as TGTGCCAGCAGCTTAGGAAGTCGTGAAGCTTTCTTT. Amino acid sequence: CASSLGSREAFF.

Only a few counts were recorded for this clonotype. CDR3 sequence: CASSPLGADTQYF. The CDR3 nucleotides are TGTGCCAGCAGCCCCCTAGGGGCAGATACGCAGTATTTT. The chain couples TRBV7-2 to TRBJ2-3; D is possibly TRBD1 (5 bases). CDR1 and CDR2 (germline): SGHTA, FQGNSA. Trimming left V 5 bases short and J 4 bases short, with 10 bases between. CDR3 length equals 13 residues.